These 31 T cell receptor beta chains share one sample of origin, sequenced in a study of blood T cell repertoires in COVID-19 (dated by TCRdb to the early 2020s). The receptor library was made with the immunoSEQ multiplex PCR assay. In its TCRdb copy, this immuneACCESS table keeps in-frame sequences only and misses some clones. Where compared with another copy, unresolved V genes explain less than half of these, and the others have no known cause. This sample comprises approximately 200,000 clones, 86% of them detected only once. Together, the top ten hold over 2% of the sample. Material: peripheral blood. All receptors come from a woman aged 45-60 years with acute or convalescent COVID-19.

The chain couples TRBV21-1 to TRBJ2-1; the table gives TRBD2 as D, unverified against the DNA. TRBV21-1 has pseudogene status. The CDR3 is 14 amino acids. The CDR3 protein is CAREAGGWDNEQFF. CDR3 DNA: TGTGCCAGAGAAGCGGGAGGGTGGGACAATGAGCAGTTCTTC.

This chain connects TRBV7-6 to TRBJ2-3, with unresolved D. The CDR3 has 14 residues. Trimming left V 5 bases short and J 0 bases short, with 9 bases between. Germline CDR1 SGHVS, CDR2 FNYEAQ. The CDR3 region is CASSRQSSTDTQYF. The CDR3 coding sequence is TGTGCCAGCAGCCGCCAGTCTAGCACAGATACGCAGTATTTT.

The V call is TRBV18, the J call TRBJ1-3; D possibly corresponds to TRBD1 (6 bases). This CDR3 spans 15 amino acids. V gave up 0 bases and J gave up 6 bases, with 12 bases separating them. Germline V CDR1 and CDR2: KGHSH, LQKENI. CDR3 sequence: CASSPPSGAQNTIYF. CDR3 DNA sequence: TGTGCCAGCTCACCACCGTCAGGGGCCCAAAACACCATATATTTT.

This clone has only one observation. The V and J genes are TRBV11-2 and TRBJ2-1; D possibly corresponds to TRBD2 (5 bases). The germline gives CDR1 SGHAT, CDR2 FQNNGV. There are 14 residues in the CDR3. V dropped 5 bases and J dropped 3 bases, with 11 bases sitting between them. The CDR3 is CASSPRGDYNEQFF. CDR3 DNA sequence: TGTGCCAGCAGCCCTCGGGGAGACTACAATGAGCAGTTCTTC. The full variable domain, in which reference TRBV11-2 and TRBJ2-1 provide the parts outside the CDR3, is EAGVAQSPRYKIIEKRQSVAFWCNPISGHATLYWYQQILGQGPKLLIQFQNNGVVDDSQLPKDRFSAERLKGVDSTLKIQPAKLEDSAVYLCASSPRGDYNEQFFGPGTRLTVL.

This chain uses TRBV29-1 with TRBJ1-3; TRBD1 matches 7 bases. This CDR3 spans 14 amino acids. The germline CDR1 and CDR2 sequences are SQVTM and ANQGSEA. Losses at the gene ends were 6 bases for V and 4 bases for J; bases not matched to a gene: 9. DNA for the CDR3: TGCAGCGTGGTAGGGGGCGCGAAGGGAAACACCATATATTTT. Translating it yields CSVVGGAKGNTIYF.

The chain joins TRBV7-2 to TRBJ2-1; D uncertain. With 1 base removed from V and 6 bases from J, the gap between germline ends came to 16 bases. The germline V gene encodes CDR1 SGHTA and CDR2 FQGNSA. There are 16 residues in the CDR3. CDR3 loop: CASSLGITPVANEQFF. The CDR3 region has the DNA TGTGCCAGCAGCTTAGGCATAACTCCAGTAGCCAATGAGCAGTTCTTC.

This clone has only one observation. The chain uses TRBV6-2 or TRBV6-3 and TRBJ2-7, with D possibly TRBD2 on 6 matching bases. From germline, CDR1 is MNHEY and CDR2 SVGEGT. The V and J ends lost 2 bases and 0 bases respectively, with 14 bases between them. The CDR3 runs 16 residues. CDR3 loop: CASSYPGGRSSYEQYF. The CDR3 DNA is TGTGCCAGCAGTTACCCCGGAGGGCGGAGCTCCTACGAGCAGTACTTC.

V usage is TRBV6-5 and J usage is TRBJ2-7; D is unresolved. V gave up 2 bases and J gave up 7 bases, with 9 bases separating them. Germline V gene data show CDR1 as MNHEY and CDR2 as SVGAGI. The CDR3 contains 12 residues. The CDR3 loop reads CASSYGQWEQYF. The CDR3 DNA reads TGTGCCAGCAGTTACGGGCAATGGGAGCAGTACTTC.

The CDR3 here is CASSLAGGLQETQYF. In DNA, the CDR3 is TGTGCCAGCAGCCTAGCGGGGGGGCTACAAGAGACCCAGTACTTC. The V and J genes are TRBV6-6 and TRBJ2-5; TRBD2 aligns across 12 bases. The CDR3 is made up of 15 amino acids. The junction had 4 bases not matched to a gene; V was cut back by 6 bases and J by 2 bases. Per germline, CDR1 MNHNY and CDR2 SVGAGI (reference sequence).

Only one count was recorded for this clone. The chain joins TRBV6-5 to TRBJ2-5; 12 bases align to TRBD2. Trimming removed 6 bases from V and 2 bases from J; junction bases left unmatched: 4. The CDR3 totals 15 residues. Germline CDR1 is MNHEY and CDR2 is SVGAGI. CDR3 region: CASRLAGGVQETQYF. The CDR3 DNA sequence: TGTGCCAGCAGGCTAGCGGGAGGGGTACAAGAGACCCAGTACTTC.

The rearrangement links TRBV10-3 to TRBJ1-6, with no clear D. Trimming pared 6 bases from V and 6 bases from J, leaving 18 bases between. Per the germline V gene, CDR1 is ENHRY and CDR2 is SYGVKD. The CDR3 covers 16 residues. The CDR3 nucleotides read TGTGCCATCAGCCCGTCCACGGAGGGTGTTAATTCACCCCTCCACTTT. Translating gives CAISPSTEGVNSPLHF.

The chain carries TRBV5-1 and TRBJ2-2; D remains unclear. V gave up 2 bases and J gave up 0 bases, with 8 bases separating them. The CDR3 is 15 amino acids. Germline lookup yields CDR1 SGHRS and CDR2 YFSETQ. DNA of the CDR3: TGCGCCAGCAGCTTCACCAGCGCGAACACCGGGGAGCTGTTTTTT. Its translation is CASSFTSANTGELFF.

The chain couples TRBV30 to TRBJ1-3; possibly TRBD1 for D (5 bases). CDR1 is GTSNPN, CDR2 SVGIG, per germline (reference sequence). V was shortened by 1 base and J by 1 base, with 14 bases between the two germline ends. The CDR3 is 16 residues long. CDR3 coding DNA: TGTGCCTGGAGTGGGCCGGGGGGAATGTCTGGAAACACCATATATTTT. Its protein product is CAWSGPGGMSGNTIYF.

The V gene is TRBV18, the J gene TRBJ2-5, with 11 nucleotides matching TRBD2. The CDR3 runs to 14 residues. Per the germline V gene, CDR1 is KGHSH and CDR2 is LQKENI. V lost 2 bases to trimming and J lost 5 bases; unmatched junction nucleotides: 1. The CDR3 spells CASSPGTSGETQYF. The CDR3, as DNA: TGTGCCAGCTCACCAGGGACTAGCGGTGAGACCCAGTACTTC.

The chain employs TRBV12-5 and TRBJ1-1, with 7 bases that match TRBD1. This CDR3 spans 13 amino acids. The V gene's germline CDR1 is LGHNT and CDR2 FRNRAP. The junction had 5 bases not matched to a gene; V was cut back by 6 bases and J by 4 bases. CDR3 DNA: TGTGCTAGTGGCCCAGGGGGTGTCACTGAAGCTTTCTTT. Residues: CASGPGGVTEAFF.

The chain employs TRBV7-9 and TRBJ1-2; D not resolved. The V gene's germline CDR1 is SEHNR and CDR2 FQNEAQ (reference sequence). Trimming removed 6 bases from V and 2 bases from J, with 16 bases in between. The CDR3 totals 15 residues. CDR3 in DNA: TGTGCCAGCAGGCGTTCGGGCGGACTCAACTATGGCTACACCTTC. Its translation is CASRRSGGLNYGYTF.

The chain carries TRBV10-3 and TRBJ1-1; 7 bases map to TRBD1. From germline, CDR1 is ENHRY and CDR2 SYGVKD. The CDR3 consists of 13 residues. The ends lost 6 bases at V and 4 bases at J; junction bases unmatched: 5. The CDR3 spells CAISQGQITEAFF. The DNA of the CDR3 is TGTGCCATCAGCCAGGGACAGATCACTGAAGCTTTCTTT.

This clone has just one count. The V gene is TRBV7-2, the J gene TRBJ2-3; tentative D call: TRBD2 (6 bases). V was trimmed by 1 base and J by 5 bases, leaving 13 bases between them. CDR1 and CDR2 from the germline V gene are SGHTA and FQGNSA. CDR3 length: 15 amino acids. The CDR3 is CASSLDGRERDTQYF. The CDR3 nucleotides are TGTGCCAGCAGCTTAGACGGACGGGAGAGAGATACGCAGTATTTT.

The CDR3 protein is CAISVSGSTDTQYF. The CDR3 DNA reads as TGTGCCATCAGTGTAAGCGGGAGCACAGATACGCAGTATTTT. The chain links TRBV10-3 to TRBJ2-3, with a weak D call TRBD2 (6 bases). Trimming removed 4 bases from V and 0 bases from J, with 8 bases in between. Germline V CDR1 and CDR2: ENHRY, SYGVKD. The CDR3 loop spans 14 amino acids.

This rearrangement joins TRBV5-5 to TRBJ2-7; the D gene is possibly TRBD2 (6 bases). V gave up 2 bases and J gave up 2 bases, with 14 bases separating them. The CDR3 consists of 15 residues. The germline V gene encodes CDR1 SGHKS and CDR2 YYEKEE (reference sequence). The CDR3 DNA is TGTGCCAGCAGCTTTAGCGGTTCTCCCACCTACGAGCAGTACTTC. Translated, it gives CASSFSGSPTYEQYF.

J is TRBJ1-2 and V is TRBV20-1; D perhaps matches TRBD1 (5 bases). Germline V gene lookup returns CDR1 DFQATT and CDR2 SNEGSKA (reference sequence). The CDR3 sequence is 11 residues long. With 6 bases removed from V and 6 bases from J, the gap between germline ends came to 11 bases. The CDR3 protein is CSASDSHGYTF. For the CDR3, the DNA is TGCAGTGCCTCTGACAGTCATGGCTACACCTTC.

The gene calls are TRBV2 and TRBJ1-2; D not resolved. The CDR3 runs to 12 residues. Between the trimmed V and J ends, which lost 0 bases and 13 bases, there was a span of 12 bases. Germline V CDR1 and CDR2: SNHLY, FYNNEI. The CDR3 loop is CASSEAETALTF. The CDR3 coding sequence is TGTGCCAGCAGTGAAGCGGAGACGGCTCTCACCTTC.

The genes are TRBV30 and TRBJ2-6; the D is unclear. The V gene's germline CDR1 is GTSNPN and CDR2 SVGIG (reference sequence). The CDR3 length is 15 residues. V was pared by 0 bases and J by 0 bases, with 6 bases between. CDR3 sequence: CAWSVQSSGANVLTF. In nucleotides, the CDR3 is TGTGCCTGGAGTGTGCAGTCCTCTGGGGCCAACGTCCTGACTTTC.

The V gene is TRBV5-6, the J gene TRBJ1-1, with D tentatively TRBD1 (6 bases). Germline V gene data show CDR1 as SGHDT and CDR2 as YYEEEE. The CDR3 sequence is 14 residues long. V was shortened by 3 bases and J by 5 bases, with 14 bases between the two germline ends. The CDR3 reads CASSSRGGLTEAFF. CDR3 sequence (DNA): TGTGCCAGCAGCTCCAGGGGCGGCTTAACTGAAGCTTTCTTT.

The V call is TRBV28, the J call TRBJ1-4; D unresolved. The CDR3 consists of 14 residues. Germline V gives CDR1 MDHEN, CDR2 SYDVKM. V gave up 7 bases and J gave up 8 bases, with 17 bases separating them. This CDR3 is CASIDSGRGEKLFF. The CDR3 nucleotides are TGTGCCAGCATTGACTCTGGGCGAGGGGAAAAACTGTTTTTT.

The CDR3 sequence is CSASRAGGRETQYF. Written as DNA, the CDR3 is TGCAGTGCTAGTCGGGCGGGCGGCCGAGAGACCCAGTACTTC. V is TRBV20-1 and J is TRBJ2-5; D possibly corresponds to TRBD2 (5 bases). This CDR3 comprises 14 residues. Germline CDR1 DFQATT, CDR2 SNEGSKA (reference sequence). V was trimmed by 3 bases and J by 4 bases, leaving 15 bases between them.

The table lists this clone with a few counts. V and J are TRBV2 and TRBJ2-7; maybe TRBD1 (5 bases). Germline V gives CDR1 SNHLY, CDR2 FYNNEI. CDR3 length: 14 amino acids. Trimming stripped 0 bases from V and 1 base from J, with 7 bases between. In DNA, the CDR3 is TGTGCCAGCAGTGAAGCAAGACAGTCCTACGAGCAGTACTTC. This encodes CASSEARQSYEQYF. Combining the CDR3 with reference TRBV2 and TRBJ2-7 gives the whole variable domain EPEVTQTPSHQVTQMGQEVILRCVPISNHLYFYWYRQILGQKVEFLVSFYNNEISEKSEIFDDQFSVERPDGSNFTLKIRSTKLEDSAMYFCASSEARQSYEQYFGPGTRLTVT.

In its sample, this clone was seen a few times. Written as DNA, the CDR3 is TGTGCCAGCAGCCAAGTTGGGGGGTACGAGCAGTACTTC. This encodes CASSQVGGYEQYF. This rearrangement joins TRBV3-1 (or the pseudogene TRBV3-2) to TRBJ2-7; a weak D match, TRBD2 (6 bases). The CDR3 runs to 13 residues. Germline V gives CDR1 LGHDT, CDR2 YNNKEL (reference sequence). Trimming left V 1 base short and J 4 bases short, with 8 bases between.

This clone came up a few times. The J gene is TRBJ1-1, the V gene TRBV4-3; D gene unclear. Trimming removed 0 bases at V and 1 base at J, with 15 bases between. CDR1 LGHNA and CDR2 YSLEER come from the germline V gene. CDR3 length: 17 residues. The CDR3 sequence: CASSQDRMRARNTEAFF. As DNA, the CDR3 is TGCGCCAGCAGCCAAGATAGGATGCGGGCGAGGAACACTGAAGCTTTCTTT.

The rearrangement links TRBV5-1 to TRBJ2-7; 8 bases line up with TRBD1. In germline, CDR1 is SGHRS, CDR2 YFSETQ. J gave up 3 bases and V 4 bases, and 3 bases lay outside the gene matches. The CDR3 totals 13 residues. The CDR3 spells CASSRGQGYEQYF. CDR3 DNA: TGCGCCAGCAGCCGCGGACAGGGCTACGAGCAGTACTTC. The variable domain in full, with the rest retrieved from reference TRBV5-1 and TRBJ2-7, is KAGVTQTPRYLIKTRGQQVTLSCSPISGHRSVSWYQQTPGQGLQFLFEYFSETQRNKGNFPGRFSGRQFSNSRSEMNVSTLELGDSALYLCASSRGQGYEQYFGPGTRLTVT.

The chain combines TRBV15 with TRBJ2-5; unclear D gene. V was cut by 0 bases and J by 5 bases, with 7 bases left in between. The CDR3 has 13 residues. CDR1 and CDR2 from the germline V gene are LNHNV and YYDKDF (reference sequence). The CDR3 DNA follows: TGTGCCACCAGCAGAGATCACAAGGAGACCCAGTACTTC. Its protein is CATSRDHKETQYF.